One sample yielded the 5 T cell receptor beta chains listed below, sequenced in a study of neoadjuvant anti-PD-1 for oral cavity cancer. Sequencing used immunoSEQ multiplex PCR; TCRdb keeps in-frame clones, though not all of them. The sample yields 10,000 to 11,000 clones, over 40% seen once. The sequences come from tumor tissue, collected before nivolumab (anti-PD-1) treatment. These receptors were collected from a person between 40 and 80 years old with oral cavity squamous cell carcinoma.

This clone was observed a few times. The chain carries TRBV6-6 and TRBJ1-1; D call uncertain. CDR1 is MNHNY and CDR2 is SVGAGI in the germline V gene (reference sequence). V lost 8 bases, J lost 3 bases, and 10 bases lay in between. This CDR3 spans 12 amino acids. The CDR3 region has the DNA TGTGCCAGCGGCCACAGAGACACTGAAGCTTTCTTT. Amino acids: CASGHRDTEAFF.

The rearrangement joins TRBV7-9 to TRBJ2-7, with 10 bases matching TRBD1. The junction had 7 bases not matched to a gene; V was cut back by 4 bases and J by 4 bases. The germline V gene has CDR1 SEHNR and CDR2 FQNEAQ (reference sequence). The CDR3 covers 15 residues. The CDR3 is CASSSIGQGEYEQYF. CDR3 bases: TGTGCCAGCAGCTCTATTGGACAGGGGGAATACGAGCAGTACTTC.

By share, this clone ranks as medium-sized. The chain joins TRBV28 to TRBJ1-5, with TRBD1 as a possible D gene (6 bases). This CDR3 is 14 amino acids long. Germline loops: CDR1 MDHEN, CDR2 SYDVKM. The chain's CDR3 is CTIGQPYNNQPQHF. The CDR3 DNA sequence: TGTACGATTGGACAGCCTTACAACAATCAGCCCCAGCATTTT.

Relative to its sample, this clone is medium-sized. This chain connects TRBV2 to TRBJ2-1; 12 bases fit TRBD1. The V segment lost 8 bases and the J segment 5 bases; nucleotides outside the gene matches: 7. From germline, CDR1 is SNHLY and CDR2 FYNNEI. The length of the CDR3 is 15 residues. CDR3 DNA: TGTGCCAGCCATTCCGGGACAGGGGGCCACAATGAGCAGTTCTTC. Translated: CASHSGTGGHNEQFF.

This clone is categorized as medium-sized. V and J are TRBV15 and TRBJ2-7; D is perhaps TRBD1 (6 bases). CDR3 length equals 13 residues. The germline V gene has CDR1 LNHNV and CDR2 YYDKDF (reference sequence). The germline V and J ends were trimmed by 3 bases and 3 bases, with 9 bases remaining between them. CDR3 protein: CATSRDRYYEQYF. CDR3 DNA sequence: TGTGCCACCAGCAGGGACAGATACTACGAGCAGTACTTC.